The present entry profiles one T cell receptor beta chain with its context. This sample was included in a study of PD-1 blockade in mismatch repair-deficient tumors. Only in-frame clones appear in the TCRdb table, and some are missing; sequencing was by immunoSEQ multiplex PCR. This sample yields some 100,000 clones, of which 65% to 85% are seen a single time; approximately 6.7% belongs to the top ten. Trimming removed 2 bases from V and 7 bases from J; junction bases left unmatched: 10. CDR3 length: 17 residues. The germline CDR1 and CDR2 sequences are SGHNT and YENEEA. This chain joins TRBV11-3 and TRBJ2-7; 14 nucleotides line up with TRBD2. Sequences were derived from peripheral blood, sampled 35 to 37 weeks after starting pembrolizumab. The source of this sequence is an adult with mismatch repair-deficient cancer. CDR3 nucleotide sequence: TGTGCCAGCAGCTTAAGACTAGCGGGAGGGCCACCTAGGGAGCAGTACTTC. Translation: CASSLRLAGGPPREQYF.